Included here is one T cell receptor beta chain sequence, with context. Time point in this sample: blood at routine non-recurrence follow-up after resection. Whole RNA, isolated from tumor, nontumor lung or frozen PBMC, was sequenced without prior sorting. Each CDR3 protein is one row after TCRdb ran MiXCR on the 5' RACE reads. The table has about 120,000 distinct CDR3 sequences, 12% seen once. The sample comes from a study of spatial heterogeneity in lung cancer. The CDR3 totals 14 residues. The ends were cut back, 0 bases at V and 7 bases at J, with 14 bases in the middle. The germline gives CDR1 SGHRS, CDR2 YFSETQ.

Sequenced here: PBMCs, sampled at follow-up. The TCR sequence derives from a male donor with early-stage non-small cell lung cancer. The chain links TRBV5-1 to TRBJ2-7; perhaps TRBD2 as D (5 bases). The CDR3 loop reads CASSLGRGTTEQYF. The CDR3 coding sequence is TGCGCCAGCAGCTTGGGACGGGGAACTACGGAGCAGTACTTC.